This entry is about one T cell receptor beta chain. This record belongs to a study of shared clonotypes between healthy human individuals. Using immunoSEQ multiplex PCR, the repertoire was profiled, and TCRdb retains in-frame clones only, with some absent. Of 900,000 to 1,200,000 clones listed, about 80% were seen once; the top ten hold roughly 0.57%. The CDR3 is 18 amino acids. Germline V gives CDR1 MDHEN, CDR2 SYDVKM. V was clipped by 1 base and J by 1 base, with 19 bases between them. The receptor comes from a man in his late teens or twenties in good health. Some clones in this sample may be carry-over from other donors' samples. The specimen sequenced was memory CD4+ T cells from PBMCs. Specified subset: CD45RA-negative fraction. J is TRBJ1-1 and V is TRBV28; D remains unclear. CDR3 protein: CASSLLPGARDKNTEAFF. CDR3 DNA: TGTGCCAGCAGTTTATTGCCTGGTGCAAGGGATAAGAACACTGAAGCTTTCTTT.